The sequence of this T cell receptor beta chain was determined in a study of blood T cell repertoires in COVID-19. At the level of the study: Samples of COVID-19 (acute and convalescent) were obtained from the United States, Italy and Spain. Sample material is recorded as cDNA or gDNA derived from T cells, B-cell-depleted T cells, or PBMCs.

Authors' methods: Amplifying reference gene primers gave estimates of nucleated cell counts. Method: immunoSEQ multiplex PCR; TCRdb's copy keeps in-frame clones and lacks some. That table is the source of V, J and clone size, and D and trimming were worked out from the DNA. The table records about 90,000 clones, 80% to 95% of them present only once. Germline V CDR1 and CDR2: LGHNA, YSLEER. Between the trimmed V and J ends, which lost 2 bases and 3 bases, there was a span of 15 bases. The length of the CDR3 is 16 residues. Sequenced input: peripheral blood. J is TRBJ2-3 and V is TRBV4-3, with a weak D call TRBD1 (5 bases). The receptor was isolated from a woman aged 55-69 years with active COVID-19. As DNA, the CDR3 is TGCGCCAGCAGCCAAAAGGGGTTAGGGGAAACAGATACGCAGTATTTT. It translates to CASSQKGLGETDTQYF.